These 22 T cell receptor beta chains share one sample of origin, sequenced in a study of blood T cell repertoires in COVID-19. This table comes from immunoSEQ multiplex PCR, and its TCRdb copy is limited to in-frame clones, with some not included. The table records 85,000 to 130,000 clones, roughly 80% of them present only once. The sample taken for sequencing was peripheral blood. Receptors were obtained from a woman aged 60-70 years with acute or convalescent COVID-19.

The V gene is TRBV13, the J gene TRBJ1-2; tentatively, D is TRBD1 (6 bases). CDR3 length equals 15 residues. V was shortened by 0 bases and J by 5 bases, with 13 bases between the two germline ends. Germline assignment: CDR1 PRHDT and CDR2 FYEKMQ (reference sequence). The CDR3 reads CASSLGQPTGYGYTF. CDR3 coding DNA: TGTGCCAGCAGCTTAGGACAGCCAACAGGGTATGGCTACACCTTC.

This clone was seen just once. This chain links TRBV5-6 with TRBJ2-7, with 10 bases matching TRBD1. The CDR3 is 15 residues long. Trimming at V came to 2 bases and at J to 0 bases, leaving 2 bases not matched to a gene. CDR1 and CDR2 (germline): SGHDT, YYEEEE. The CDR3 here is CASSFGTGVSYEQYF. CDR3 bases: TGTGCCAGCAGCTTCGGGACAGGGGTCTCCTACGAGCAGTACTTC.

The chain carries TRBV10-3 and TRBJ2-1; 11 nucleotides agree with TRBD2. J gave up 9 bases and V 5 bases, and 9 bases lay outside the gene matches. The length of the CDR3 is 15 residues. The germline V gene has CDR1 ENHRY and CDR2 SYGVKD. The CDR3 sequence: CAISIGTSGEGEQFF. The CDR3 DNA reads TGTGCCATCAGTATTGGGACTAGCGGAGAGGGTGAGCAGTTCTTC.

This chain uses TRBV6-1 with TRBJ2-4; D is possibly TRBD1 (5 bases). The CDR3 has 14 amino acids. Trimming took off 1 base at V and 7 bases at J, with 11 bases between the two ends. Germline V gene lookup returns CDR1 MNHNS and CDR2 SASEGT. CDR3 in amino acids: CASSEGGAANIQYF. The CDR3 region has the DNA TGTGCCAGCAGTGAAGGGGGCGCGGCGAACATTCAGTACTTC.

The J gene is TRBJ2-1, the V gene TRBV6-5, with D unclear. The V end was cut by 2 bases, the J end by 11 bases, with 13 bases between. The CDR3 length is 13 residues. Germline CDR1 reads MNHEY; CDR2 reads SVGAGI. The CDR3 loop reads CASSYGVSSKQFF. For the CDR3, the DNA is TGTGCCAGCAGTTACGGAGTCTCGTCAAAGCAGTTCTTC.

The V call is TRBV29-1, the J call TRBJ2-1, with 7 bases that match TRBD2. The CDR3 runs 14 residues. The V gene's germline CDR1 is SQVTM and CDR2 ANQGSEA. V shed 2 bases and J 3 bases; nucleotides not matched to a gene: 4. CDR3 amino acids: CSVEWRERYNEQFF. CDR3 in DNA: TGCAGCGTTGAATGGCGGGAGCGCTACAATGAGCAGTTCTTC.

The V and J genes are TRBV2 and TRBJ2-5; TRBD2 aligns across 11 bases. The CDR3 loop spans 15 amino acids. Germline V gene data show CDR1 as SNHLY and CDR2 as FYNNEI. V trimming: 6 bases; J trimming: 5 bases; junction bases outside the gene matches: 8. The CDR3 bases are TGTGCCAGCAGGGACCTAGCGGGGGGAAGGGAGACCCAGTACTTC. It yields the protein CASRDLAGGRETQYF.

The chain carries TRBV2 and TRBJ1-2, with 8 positions matching TRBD1. V was clipped by 3 bases and J by 3 bases; unmatched bases: 3. This CDR3 spans 14 amino acids. Germline assignment: CDR1 SNHLY and CDR2 FYNNEI. For the CDR3, the DNA is TGTGCCAGCAGTGAGACAGGGGACGACTATGGCTACACCTTC. Its translation is CASSETGDDYGYTF.

The chain links TRBV15 to TRBJ2-6, with D perhaps matching TRBD1 (6 bases). Trimming took 1 base from V and 1 from J, leaving 14 bases between them. The CDR3 is 18 amino acids. Germline V gene sequence: CDR1 LNHNV, CDR2 YYDKDF (reference sequence). CDR3 loop: CATSRGRTGMSGANVLTF. Here the CDR3 DNA reads TGTGCCACCAGCAGAGGGAGAACAGGGATGTCTGGGGCCAACGTCCTGACTTTC. Supplemented by reference TRBV15 and TRBJ2-6, the full variable domain reads DAMVIQNPRYQVTQFGKPVTLSCSQTLNHNVMYWYQQKSSQAPKLLFHYYDKDFNNEADTPDNFQSRRPNTSFCFLDIRSPGLGDTAMYLCATSRGRTGMSGANVLTFGAGSRLTVL.

The rearrangement joins TRBV11-2 to TRBJ2-7; TRBD1 agrees at 9 bases. Germline trimming cut 4 bases from V and 3 bases from J; bases unmatched to any gene: 4. This CDR3 contains 14 residues. Germline CDR1 and CDR2: SGHAT and FQNNGV. CDR3 amino acids: CASSSGTGIYEQYF. CDR3 nucleotide sequence: TGTGCCAGCAGCTCCGGGACAGGGATCTACGAGCAGTACTTC.

The V and J genes are TRBV11-2 and TRBJ1-4; D is unresolved. The length of the CDR3 is 15 residues. In germline, CDR1 is SGHAT, CDR2 FQNNGV. V was trimmed by 5 bases and J by 5 bases, leaving 15 bases between them. The DNA for the CDR3 is TGTGCCAGCAGCCGGGAGGCGGGCTCAAATGAAAAACTGTTTTTT. Its translation: CASSREAGSNEKLFF.

The chain couples TRBV12-3 or TRBV12-4 to TRBJ2-3; D not resolved. The CDR3 runs to 12 residues. V was pared by 4 bases and J by 2 bases, with 4 bases between. The CDR3 DNA is TGTGCCAGCAGTTGGCACACAGATACGCAGTATTTT. Its translation is CASSWHTDTQYF.

The V call is TRBV28, the J call TRBJ1-1; D may be TRBD1 (5 bases). This CDR3 region has 14 residues. The germline CDR1 and CDR2 sequences are MDHEN and SYDVKM. V lost 5 bases to trimming and J lost 6 bases, with 16 bases between them. CDR3 coding DNA: TGTGCCAGCAGTCGGATGGGGACTAGCGCTGAAGCTTTCTTT. It codes for CASSRMGTSAEAFF.

This clone was counted a few times. The chain uses TRBV7-2 and TRBJ1-2, with a tentative D call TRBD1 (5 bases). CDR1 and CDR2 (germline): SGHTA, FQGNSA. Trimming cost V 4 bases and J 8 bases, with 17 bases left between them. The CDR3 runs to 14 residues. CDR3 region: CASSSFSGAGGYTF. CDR3 sequence (DNA): TGTGCCAGCAGCTCATTCAGCGGGGCGGGAGGCTACACCTTC.

J is TRBJ1-5 and V is TRBV6-5; no firm D call. The germline V gene encodes CDR1 MNHEY and CDR2 SVGAGI. V shed 7 bases and J shed 2 bases, with 12 bases lying between them. The CDR3 covers 14 residues. Here the CDR3 reads CASTPETGNQPQHF. The CDR3 DNA is TGTGCCAGCACCCCCGAGACTGGCAATCAGCCCCAGCATTTT.

The V and J genes are TRBV7-2 and TRBJ2-5; 8 nucleotides align to TRBD1. V trimming: 2 bases; J trimming: 4 bases; junction bases outside the gene matches: 6. Germline values: CDR1 SGHTA, CDR2 FQGNSA. This CDR3 is built from 15 residues. The CDR3 DNA reads as TGTGCCAGCAGCTTACAGTCTGGACAGGGAGAGACCCAGTACTTC. Protein product: CASSLQSGQGETQYF. The full variable domain, rest sourced from reference TRBV7-2 and TRBJ2-5, is GAGVSQSPSNKVTEKGKDVELRCDPISGHTALYWYRQSLGQGLEFLIYFQGNSAPDKSGLPSDRFSAERTGGSVSTLTIQRTQQEDSAVYLCASSLQSGQGETQYFGPGTRLLVL.

The chain recombines TRBV9 with TRBJ2-5; weak D call: TRBD2 (7 bases). Germline V gene lookup returns CDR1 SGDLS and CDR2 YYNGEE. The CDR3 spans 15 residues. Trimming removed 1 base from V and 1 base from J, with 11 bases in between. The CDR3 bases are TGTGCCAGCAGCGTAAAGGGGGGGACCCAAGAGACCCAGTACTTC. Protein: CASSVKGGTQETQYF.

The sample holds one count of this clone. Written as DNA, the CDR3 is TGCAGTGCTAGTAGGGGACTAGCGGGGGTAGCCAAAAACATTCAGTACTTC. Protein: CSASRGLAGVAKNIQYF. The chain has TRBV20-1 and TRBJ2-4; 14 positions agree with TRBD2. This CDR3 has 17 residues. Germline CDR1 and CDR2: DFQATT and SNEGSKA (reference sequence). V lost 3 bases and J lost 0; bases outside the gene matches: 4.

The V gene is TRBV2, the J gene TRBJ2-7; 8 bases match TRBD1. The CDR3 length is 13 residues. CDR1 and CDR2 (germline): SNHLY, FYNNEI. J was trimmed by 6 bases and V by 4 bases; bases with no gene match: 5. CDR3 DNA sequence: TGTGCCAGCAGTGGACAGGGGATAAGCGAGCAGTACTTC. It is translated as CASSGQGISEQYF. The full variable domain, its missing parts supplied by reference TRBV2 and TRBJ2-7, is EPEVTQTPSHQVTQMGQEVILRCVPISNHLYFYWYRQILGQKVEFLVSFYNNEISEKSEIFDDQFSVERPDGSNFTLKIRSTKLEDSAMYFCASSGQGISEQYFGPGTRLTVT.

This CDR3 is CASRRTGGGGGYTF. As DNA, the CDR3 is TGTGCCAGCAGGAGGACAGGGGGTGGAGGTGGCTACACCTTC. The V call is TRBV2, the J call TRBJ1-2, with 10 nucleotides matching TRBD1. J gave up 7 bases and V 6 bases, and 8 bases lay outside the gene matches. The CDR3 is 14 residues long. Germline CDR1 reads SNHLY; CDR2 reads FYNNEI.

The chain carries TRBV27 and TRBJ2-7; tentative D call: TRBD1 (5 bases). CDR1 is MNHEY and CDR2 is SMNVEV in the germline V gene (reference sequence). CDR3 size: 14 residues. V shed 4 bases and J shed 0 bases, with 10 bases lying between them. The CDR3 DNA reads as TGTGCCAGCAGTTCCGACAGAATCTCCTACGAGCAGTACTTC. Encoded protein: CASSSDRISYEQYF.

The CDR3 loop reads CASSFDRDNSPLHF. CDR3 in DNA: TGTGCCAGCAGCTTCGACAGGGACAACTCACCCCTCCACTTT. V gene TRBV7-9 combines with J gene TRBJ1-6, with 7 bases aligning to TRBD1. Germline V gene sequence: CDR1 SEHNR, CDR2 FQNEAQ (reference sequence). This CDR3 is built from 14 residues. The V and J ends lost 3 bases and 10 bases, in that order; junction bases with no gene match: 6.